Included here is one TCR beta chain sequence, with context. Its antigen is undetermined. This sample is part of a study of CXCR3-negative and CXCR3-positive naive CD8 T cells. The authors prepared UMI-labeled TRB cDNA libraries by 5' RACE. For each CDR3 protein, TCRdb gives one entry from its re-call of the 5' RACE reads, without DNA. The clone table shows nearly 110,000 distinct CDR3 sequences, with the ten largest holding roughly 0.4%. Study-level points and caveats: TRB CDR3 hydrophobicity was greater in CXCR3-positive naive cells than in CXCR3-negative naive cells.

Germline V gives CDR1 SNHLY, CDR2 FYNNEI. The CDR3 consists of 14 residues. This TCR was sampled from a human donor in good health. Some clones in this sample may be carry-over from other donors' samples. The rearrangement links TRBV2 to TRBJ2-5; TCRdb returns TRBD1, unconfirmable since there is no DNA. Material for sequencing was naive CXCR3+ CD8+ T cells from blood. This sample's subset: CD45RO-CCR7+CD27+CD95- naive CD8+ T cells expressing CXCR3 (TNR3+). CDR3 sequence: CASSWTGGTETQYF.